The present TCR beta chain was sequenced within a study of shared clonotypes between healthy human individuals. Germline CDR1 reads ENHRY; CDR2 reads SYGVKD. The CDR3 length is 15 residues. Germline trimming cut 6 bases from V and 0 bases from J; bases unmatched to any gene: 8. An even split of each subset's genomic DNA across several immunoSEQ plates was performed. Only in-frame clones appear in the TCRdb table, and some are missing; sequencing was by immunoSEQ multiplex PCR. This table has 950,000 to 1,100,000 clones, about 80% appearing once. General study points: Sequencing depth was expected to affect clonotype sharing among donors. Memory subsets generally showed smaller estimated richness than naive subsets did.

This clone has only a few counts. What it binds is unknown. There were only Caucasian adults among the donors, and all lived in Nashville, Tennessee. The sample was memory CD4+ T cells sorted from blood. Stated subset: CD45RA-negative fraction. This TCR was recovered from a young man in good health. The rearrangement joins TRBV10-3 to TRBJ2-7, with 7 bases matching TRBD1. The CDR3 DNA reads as TGTGCCATCAGCTACGGACAGGTCGACTCCTACGAGCAGTACTTC. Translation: CAISYGQVDSYEQYF.